This T cell receptor beta chain was identified during a study of cytomegalovirus exposure and HLA in healthy donors. Study conclusions and caveats: TCR beta chains associated with HLA were, in a later analysis, more clonally expanded than equally common others. Roughly uniform sequencing depth across donors was assumed, possibly incorrectly.

This clone was recorded a few times. Its antigen remains unknown. Trimming took 3 bases from V and 1 from J; bases not matched to a gene: 0. Looked up from germline, CDR1 is SGHRS and CDR2 is YFSETQ. CDR3 length: 13 residues. This PCR relied on a set of 60 Vbeta primers and 13 Jbeta primers. Sequencing was performed with immunoSEQ multiplex PCR; in TCRdb, only in-frame clones are kept and a portion is missing. The table records tens of thousands of clones, approximately 70% of them present only once. This chain uses TRBV5-1 with TRBJ2-5; 7 nucleotides agree with TRBD2. The sequence came from a woman between 45 and 60 years old in good health and CMV-seronegative. The specimen was PBMCs. The CDR3 spells CASSWGGQETQYF. CDR3 bases: TGCGCCAGCAGCTGGGGGGGCCAAGAGACCCAGTACTTC.